The rows below give T cell receptor beta chains drawn from one sample of a study of cytomegalovirus exposure and HLA in healthy donors. The method was immunoSEQ multiplex PCR; TCRdb's version includes in-frame clones alone and lacks a portion of them. The sample lists more than 140,000 clones; 64% were seen once. The specimen was PBMCs. Receptors were obtained from a woman aged 25 to 39 in good health and CMV-seropositive. The CDR3 runs from the conserved cysteine through the conserved F or W. Each record gives: J gene, V gene, CDR3 protein.

>TRBJ1-2|TRBV27
CASRQPGRGYYGYTF
>TRBJ1-2|TRBV19
CASSPGTGKGYTF
>TRBJ1-4|TRBV27
CASSLSRLSLQKLFF
>TRBJ2-1|TRBV2
CASSSSGGAWKEQFF
>TRBJ2-5|TRBV4-2
CASSLNPGLDSGETQYF
>TRBJ2-1|TRBV11-2
CASSIYSGVTYNEQFF
>TRBJ1-6|TRBV7-9
CASRRGAEYNSPLHF
>TRBJ1-2|TRBV5-1
CASSAGTGIYGYTF
>TRBJ1-5|TRBV6-1
CASSIRSVEPQHF
>TRBJ1-5|TRBV6-6
CASSSDRNQPQHF
>TRBJ2-2|TRBV29-1
CSVGHHTGELFF
>TRBJ2-7|TRBV9
CASSHTSDGYEQYF
>TRBJ1-2|TRBV28
CASSSGERGYTF
>TRBJ2-3|TRBV15
CATSRQKTGGRTDTQYF
>TRBJ2-7|TRBV6-5
CASSYLAHEQYF
>TRBJ1-2|TRBV6-5
CASKRQGGGYTF
>.|TRBV7-9
CASSLWRGEPAYEQYF
>TRBJ1-2|TRBV7-8
CASSWGAGSGYTF
>TRBJ2-7|TRBV6-5
CASRGTSFYEQYF
>TRBJ2-1|TRBV7-8
CASSDRTGARGEQFF
>TRBJ2-7|TRBV6-1
CASSRVGVAEQYF
>TRBJ1-1|TRBV4-1
CASSQGEAPEKNTEAFF
>TRBJ2-7|TRBV2
CASRPERGGEQYF
>TRBJ1-5|TRBV6-1
CASSERAGLNNQPQHF
>TRBJ1-6|TRBV19
CATRTGLNSPLHF
>TRBJ2-1|TRBV10-3
CAISDFLGTGRDEQFF
>TRBJ2-7|TRBV5-1
CASSLTGGGYEQYF
>TRBJ2-7|TRBV18
CASSPLTGRDSYEQYF
>TRBJ1-4|TRBV30
CAWSRRFPTNEKLFF
>TRBJ2-7|TRBV10-1
CASSDSYEQYF
>TRBJ2-3|TRBV6-6
CASRIADTQYF
>TRBJ1-2|TRBV30
CAWSQGVYGYTF
>TRBJ1-1|TRBV6-1
CASSGRSTGNTEAFF
>TRBJ2-7|TRBV6-5
CASSYSGRAYEQYF
>TRBJ1-1|TRBV6-1
CASSEDILTEAFF
>TRBJ2-3|TRBV9
CASSGLAGGPTDTQYF
>TRBJ1-2|TRBV19
CASSPGTDYGYTF
>TRBJ2-6|TRBV30
CAWRGLLWGRSGANVLTF
>TRBJ1-2|TRBV18
CASSRDRANYGYTF
>TRBJ2-5|TRBV19
CASTAGDQETQYF
>TRBJ1-4|TRBV6-6
CASFSGTPTTNEKLFF
>TRBJ1-1|TRBV4-2
CASSQEQGAIAEAFF